This TCR beta chain was found in a study of beta chain features in type 1 diabetes (dated by TCRdb to the late 2010s). For the wider study: Mean age, gender distribution, total cell number and subset yield did not differ between patients and healthy donors. A total of roughly 100 million sorted cells were examined across all samples, and RNA yield correlated strongly with the number of cells per subset. In the study, recently diagnosed type 1 diabetes patients and matched healthy donors were compared on the TCRB repertoires of their sorted circulating CD4+ T cell subsets. Regulatory and stem cell-like memory subsets were isolated from only 8 patients and about 8 healthy donors, whereas naive and central memory subsets came from all 30 or so donors.

CDR1 and CDR2, per the germline V gene, are SGHTA and FQGNSA. The cysteine opens and the phenylalanine closes a CDR3 of 17 amino acids. Only CDR3 DNA is held: 51 bases, read in frame from base 1. V loses 1 base of germline sequence and J loses 0 bases, and the interval between the two ends is 13 bases. Results and caveats for the whole study, not just this receptor: Type 1 diabetes patients showed a moderate but significant shortening of TCRB CDR3 length in all four CD4+ subsets. Fewer insertions and more nucleotide deletions at VDJ recombination sites were observed in patients with type 1 diabetes, implying thymic rearrangement abnormalities. PCR may preferentially amplify shorter templates, but because patient and control samples were amplified and corrected together, any resulting skew would affect both groups equally. Because the HLA sub-analyses included only small numbers of individuals, any influence of HLA type on TCRB rearrangement was left unresolved. Because cDNA was sequenced instead of genomic DNA, highly expressing activated cells could be over-represented, though the groups showed no difference in activation or CD3 levels. Naive, central memory and regulatory TCRB repertoires appeared to be more alike among patients than among healthy donors.

Of note for this clone: Its antigen remains unidentified. Base-call qualities are not available, and no considerably larger clone is one nucleotide away.

The entire amount of isolated RNA was reverse transcribed using the High Capacity cDNA Reverse Transcription Kit, so the sequenced TCRB transcripts were expressed ones. Deep immunoSEQ sequencing was applied to naive, central memory and regulatory T cell samples, giving an average of roughly 3.5 million total reads per sample. After sorted cells were lysed in RLT buffer, RNA was extracted with DNase-treated RNeasy Micro or Mini kits, with the choice depending on cell number. Each cell subset was processed on its own to prevent cross-contamination, while patient and healthy donor samples were processed together. TCRB sequences were amplified from cDNA with the immunoSEQ multiplex PCR, producing 87-bp fragments spanning the CDR3 region. Sequencing of the amplicons was performed on the Illumina HiSeq platform. The paper's processing steps were these. Synthetic template baselines were used to correct PCR bias computationally, reads within Hamming distance 2 were collapsed, and singletons that could not be merged were discarded. By aligning reads against IMGT, V, D and J genes, CDR3 length, and insertions or deletions at six rearrangement sites were assigned. Within each subset, clonotype counts were normalized to the number of sorted cells before true diversity and Gini coefficients were calculated with the tcR R package. The overlap coefficient, calculated on TCRB nucleotide sequences, was used to measure repertoire sharing. As a proxy for the pre-selection repertoire, out-of-frame TCRB sequences from naive cells were analyzed. TCRdb took this table from immuneACCESS and kept in-frame rearrangements with V and J called. Such tables lack part of the clones; where checked against another copy, unresolved V genes explain under half of the gap, and the rest is unexplained. V, J and clone size derive from that table, while D and trimming were established from the DNA sequence. The sample has just over 600,000 clones on record, roughly a sixth of them singletons. Clones ranked in the top ten supply about 0.087% of the sample.

A single peripheral blood draw of around 0.11 L on average was collected from each donor into heparinised tubes. Using a panel that included CD45RO, CCR7, CD25, CD127, CD95 and CD27, naive, central memory, regulatory and stem cell-like memory CD4+ T cells were sorted on a BD FACSAria II. Every sorted population had a purity above 95%. Right away, PBMCs were isolated by Lymphoprep density gradient centrifugation and were stained directly, with no culture step. To minimize batch effects, samples were stained and sorted in pairs, one healthy donor with one patient per experiment. The rearrangement joined TRBV7-2 to TRBJ2-1, with TRBD2 tentatively as D gene (5 bases match). The receptor's source is a man aged 18 to 29 in good health. Material: naive CD4+ T cells from blood. The meaning of the sample's cell subset or site label: true naive CD4+ T cells. At the DNA level, the sequence is TGTGCCAGCAGCTTAGGGGTGGGGAGCTACTCCTACAATGAGCAGTTCTTC. It translates to CASSLGVGSYSYNEQFF.